The entry below gives a single TCR beta chain sequence along with its context. Antigen: not known. Some clones are missing from TCRdb's copy, which holds only in-frame ones; the method was immunoSEQ multiplex PCR. The table has some 90,000 clones, under 95% seen once. V was clipped by 3 bases and J by 2 bases, with 7 bases between them. The length of the CDR3 is 13 residues. Germline V CDR1 and CDR2: LNHDA, SQIVND (reference sequence). This sample was taken from a study of graft-versus-host responses after intestinal transplantation. Study-level information: Every recipient underwent anti-thymocyte globulin induction, then tacrolimus and steroids for 3 to 4 years. Study results and limitations: Recipient bone marrow held GvH clones, some seen earlier in ileum or blood.

Sequences were derived from unstimulated CD8+ T cells sorted from spleen or lymph node cells, sampled before intestinal transplant. V usage is TRBV19 and J usage is TRBJ1-1; D remains ambiguous. The TCR sequence derives from a human donor who received an intestinal transplant. CDR3 DNA sequence: TGTGCCAGTAGTATGGCCACTAACACTGAAGCTTTCTTT. Translating it yields CASSMATNTEAFF.